This TCR beta chain comes out of a study of T cell changes during pregnancy in multiple sclerosis. V lost 1 base and J 7 bases, leaving 10 bases between the germline ends. Germline V CDR1 and CDR2: MGHRA, YSYEKL. CDR3 length: 13 residues. The repertoire was sequenced with immunoSEQ multiplex PCR; TCRdb's copy has only in-frame clones and lacks some. Here the sample spans roughly 56,000 clones, roughly 86% being singletons. The source was peripheral blood, collected in the first trimester of pregnancy. This chain links TRBV4-1 with TRBJ1-2; no definite D call. The sequence was obtained from a female donor with multiple sclerosis, enrolled in a pregnancy study. CDR3 residues: CASSQGVGSGYTF. The CDR3 DNA sequence: TGCGCCAGCAGCCAAGGGGTTGGGAGTGGCTACACCTTC.